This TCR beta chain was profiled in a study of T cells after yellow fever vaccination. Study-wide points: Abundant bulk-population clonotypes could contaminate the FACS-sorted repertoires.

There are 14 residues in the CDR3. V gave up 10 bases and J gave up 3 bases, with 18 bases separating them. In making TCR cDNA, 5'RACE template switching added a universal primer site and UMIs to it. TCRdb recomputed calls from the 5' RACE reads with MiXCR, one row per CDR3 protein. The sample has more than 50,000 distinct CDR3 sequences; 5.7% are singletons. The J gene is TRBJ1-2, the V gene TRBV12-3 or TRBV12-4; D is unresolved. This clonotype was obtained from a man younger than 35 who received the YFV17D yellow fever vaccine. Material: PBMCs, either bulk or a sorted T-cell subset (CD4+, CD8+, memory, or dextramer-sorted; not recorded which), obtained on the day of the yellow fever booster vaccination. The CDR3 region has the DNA TGTGCCAATACACACTGGGCCCGGGACTATGGCTACACCTTC. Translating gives CANTHWARDYGYTF.